Below are 20 T cell receptor beta chains sequenced from a single sample in a study of tumor-infiltrating lymphocytes in primary liver carcinoma. The input was 500 ng total RNA; TCR beta cDNA was made from it with a constant-region primer. Amplification in three nested multiplex PCR rounds with slightly modified ARM-PCR gave rise to TCR beta libraries. TRBV1-TRBV30 forward primers and a C-beta reverse primer were used in the first two PCR rounds, which each ran for approximately 9 cycles. MiXCR, run by TCRdb on the multiplex PCR reads, gives a single entry per CDR3 protein. Of about 330,000 distinct CDR3 sequences in the sample, about two thirds are singletons; the top ten hold under 8%. Germline DNA was also extracted, and blood RNA was taken from unsorted whole blood. Sequenced: peripheral blood. The origin of the receptors is a man between 40 and 49 years old with primary liver carcinoma and hepatitis B virus infection.

About this clonotype: A much larger clone lies a single base off, so this may be a read error. The rearrangement joins TRBV6-1 to TRBJ2-6; 9 bases match TRBD1. Germline CDR1 reads MNHNS; CDR2 reads SASEGT. This CDR3 is 16 amino acids long. V lost 9 bases and J lost 4; bases outside the gene matches: 10. The chain's CDR3 is CARSEQGARGANVLTF. The CDR3 nucleotides are TGTGCCAGAAGCGAACAGGGGGCGAGGGGGGCCAACGTCCTGACTTTC.

With respect to this clonotype: A much larger clone lies one base from this, so it may be a read error. This chain connects TRBV6-5 to TRBJ2-5; weak D call: TRBD2 (5 bases). With 0 bases removed from V and 5 bases from J, the gap between germline ends came to 7 bases. The CDR3 runs to 13 residues. From germline, CDR1 is MNHEY and CDR2 SVGAGI. The CDR3: CASSYSWRETQYF. CDR3 nucleotide sequence: TGTGCCAGCAGTTACTCGTGGAGGGAGACCCAGTACTTC.

Of note for this clonotype: A much larger clonotype is one base distant, so this may be a read error. This chain uses TRBV29-1 with TRBJ2-7; 8 bases line up with TRBD1. The CDR3 extends over 17 amino acids. The germline CDR1 and CDR2 sequences are SQVTM and ANQGSEA. CDR3 in amino acids: CNVEDLRADRESHEQYF. CDR3 DNA: TGCAACGTTGAAGATCTTCGCGCGGACAGGGAATCCCACGAGCAGTACTTC.

This clonotype was picked up many times. This sequence joins TRBV6-5 and TRBJ1-6, with a possible D match to TRBD1 (5 bases). The germline V gene has CDR1 MNHEY and CDR2 SVGAGI. Trimming shortened V by 4 bases and J by 6 bases, and 16 bases separated the two germline ends. This CDR3 is built from 16 residues. In DNA form, the CDR3 reads TGTGCCAGCAGTTTCTCGGGACTGTCTTCTAATTCACCCCTCCACTTT. Translation: CASSFSGLSSNSPLHF.

This clonotype was detected ten times or more. The V gene is TRBV11-2, the J gene TRBJ2-1; TRBD2 matches at 9 bases. The CDR3 runs to 16 residues. J was trimmed by 7 bases and V by 1 base; bases with no gene match: 8. From germline, CDR1 is SGHAT and CDR2 FQNNGV. CDR3 protein: CASSLVSSGILNEQFF. CDR3 in DNA: TGTGCCAGCAGCTTAGTATCTAGCGGGATATTAAATGAGCAGTTCTTC. The full variable domain, rest sourced from reference TRBV11-2 and TRBJ2-1, is EAGVAQSPRYKIIEKRQSVAFWCNPISGHATLYWYQQILGQGPKLLIQFQNNGVVDDSQLPKDRFSAERLKGVDSTLKIQPAKLEDSAVYLCASSLVSSGILNEQFFGPGTRLTVL.

This clonotype showed up just a few times. The genes are TRBV10-2 and TRBJ1-1; no clear D. V shed 5 bases and J shed 1 base, with 5 bases lying between them. This CDR3 region has 12 residues. Per germline, CDR1 WSHSY and CDR2 SAAADI. The CDR3 bases are TGCGCCAGCAGTAAGCGGAACACTGAAGCTTTCTTT. Translated: CASSKRNTEAFF.

Only a few counts were recorded for this clonotype. The junction departs from germline at one end; a sequencing error may be responsible. V and J are TRBV6-1 and TRBJ2-7; 7 nucleotides agree with TRBD1. This CDR3 has 14 amino acids. The V gene's germline CDR1 is MNHNS and CDR2 SASEGT. CDR3 amino acids: CASSDRTGMREQCF. DNA for the CDR3: TGTGCCAGCAGTGACCGGACAGGTATGCGCGAGCAGTGCTTC.

To note about this clonotype: The junction departs from the called germline gene at one end, perhaps through a read error. This chain connects TRBV6-6 to TRBJ1-5; D not certain. The germline V gene has CDR1 MNHNY and CDR2 SVGAGI (reference sequence). This CDR3 is built from 15 residues. CDR3 nucleotides: TGTGCCAGCAGTTACCATGGAAATAGCAATCAGCCCCAGCGTTTT. This sequence encodes CASSYHGNSNQPQRF.

This clonotype was seen repeatedly, ten times or more. The chain has TRBV6-5 and TRBJ2-3; 9 bases fit TRBD2. This CDR3 contains 15 residues. Trimming removed 5 bases from V and 0 bases from J; junction bases left unmatched: 3. The germline gives CDR1 MNHEY, CDR2 SVGAGI. The CDR3 region has the DNA TGTGCCAGCAGTGCTCTAGCGGGAAGCACAGATACGCAGTATTTT. This sequence encodes CASSALAGSTDTQYF.

This clonotype turned up a few times. In this CDR3 the conserved last residue, phenylalanine or tryptophan, is missing, so a read error is likely. The chain uses TRBV11-2 and TRBJ2-7; TRBD2 matches at 11 bases. CDR1 is SGHAT, CDR2 FQNNGV, per germline. V lost 9 bases, J lost 4 bases, and 11 bases stayed unmatched. The CDR3 is made up of 15 amino acids. CDR3 protein: CASRKTSGGLYEQYL. In DNA form, the CDR3 reads TGTGCCAGTAGGAAAACTAGCGGGGGCCTATACGAGCAGTACTTA.

This clonotype is a singleton in its sample. The junction departs from the called germline gene at one end, perhaps through a read error. The chain employs TRBV4-3 and TRBJ2-6; 8 bases are shared with TRBD2. Germline CDR1 LGHNA, CDR2 YSLEER. The CDR3 consists of 20 residues. The CDR3 sequence is CVSSQAHSGGHKGGANVLTF. CDR3 DNA sequence: TGCGTCAGCAGCCAAGCCCACTCGGGGGGGCACAAAGGTGGGGCCAACGTCCTGACTTTC.

Comment on this clonotype: This may be a read error: a much more frequent sequence differs by one nucleotide. The gene calls are TRBV12-3 or TRBV12-4 and TRBJ2-7; 13 nucleotides line up with TRBD2. The trim removed 2 bases at V and 12 bases at J, leaving 13 bases unmatched. The CDR3 consists of 16 residues. CDR3 residues: CASSLPVVGTSGIPYF. The CDR3 coding sequence is TGTGCCAGCAGTTTACCCGTGGTCGGGACTAGCGGGATACCGTACTTC.

The genes are TRBV11-2 and TRBJ2-7; maybe TRBD2 (5 bases). The CDR3 totals 14 residues. Germline CDR1 and CDR2: SGHAT and FQNNGV. V lost 9 bases, J lost 4 bases, and 19 bases lay in between. CDR3 coding DNA: TGTGCCAGGAGCGCAAGCGGTAGGGCTTACGAGCAGTACTTC. Its protein is CARSASGRAYEQYF.

About this clonotype: A read error may account for a junction end that differs from germline. The chain uses TRBV6-5 and TRBJ2-6; D is possibly TRBD1 or TRBD2 (6 bases each). Germline CDR1 MNHEY, CDR2 SVGAGI. The CDR3 extends over 16 amino acids. Here the CDR3 reads CASKGGFFSGVNVLTF. The CDR3 DNA sequence: TGTGCCAGCAAAGGGGGGTTCTTCTCTGGGGTCAACGTCCTGACTTTC.

Regarding this clonotype: One end of the junction is discordant with germline, which a read error may explain. V usage is TRBV11-2 and J usage is TRBJ2-7; TRBD1 might be the D (7 bases). Germline CDR1 is SGHAT and CDR2 is FQNNGV. This CDR3 has 13 residues. CDR3 in amino acids: CANSLGGGYEQCF. The CDR3 DNA reads as TGTGCCAACAGCTTAGGAGGGGGCTACGAGCAGTGCTTC.

This rearrangement joins TRBV5-1 to TRBJ2-1; 7 bases fit TRBD2. There are 16 residues in the CDR3. Germline values: CDR1 SGHRS, CDR2 YFSETQ. After removal of 3 bases from V and 3 bases from J, the junction contained 9 bases not matched to a gene. In nucleotides, the CDR3 is TGCGCCAGCAGCTCGAGCGGTAGCGGGTACTACAATGAGCAGTTCTTC. It encodes CASSSSGSGYYNEQFF.

For this clonotype: The germline gene is not matched at one end of the junction; a read error may be the cause. This chain uses TRBV12-3 or TRBV12-4 with TRBJ2-2, with TRBD2 as a possible D gene (6 bases). The CDR3 spans 14 residues. The CDR3: CASSFLGRTGVLFF. In DNA form, the CDR3 reads TGTGCCAGCAGTTTCCTGGGGAGGACGGGGGTGCTGTTTTTT.

Of note for this clonotype: At one of its ends the junction is not consistent with the germline gene, which may arise from a read error. The rearrangement links TRBV29-1 to TRBJ1-1; D may be TRBD1 (5 bases). Germline V gives CDR1 SQVTM, CDR2 ANQGSEA. The length of the CDR3 is 12 residues. The CDR3 nucleotides read TGCAGCGTTGTGGGGGAATGGACTGAAGCTATCTTT. It yields the protein CSVVGEWTEAIF.

For this clonotype: Sequence at one end of the junction differs from germline and may be a read error. This chain links TRBV5-5 with TRBJ2-4, with 8 nucleotides matching TRBD1. The CDR3 loop spans 15 amino acids. Germline values: CDR1 SGHKS, CDR2 YYEKEE (reference sequence). The CDR3 protein is CASSPLTGVQKIQYF. CDR3 nucleotide sequence: TGTGCCAGCAGCCCTTTGACAGGGGTACAAAAGATTCAGTACTTC.

As to this clonotype: Since a much larger clone is just one base distant, this may be a read error. The V call is TRBV14, the J call TRBJ1-5; 7 bases are shared with TRBD1. The CDR3 spans 14 residues. With 5 bases clipped from V and 8 bases from J, the junction kept 9 bases outside the gene matches. Looked up from germline, CDR1 is SGHDN and CDR2 is FVKESK. In nucleotides, the CDR3 is TGTGCCAGCAGCTCCTGGGACAGAATAGAGCCCCAGCATTTT. This gives the protein CASSSWDRIEPQHF.